This T cell receptor (beta chain) was retrieved from a study of regulatory T cells in long-lasting Graves disease. Time point reported: newly diagnosed GD, antithyroid drugs for less than 3 months. Isolated PBMC RNA provided the starting material for the TCR library. To make TCR beta libraries, researchers used iRepertoire HTBI primers and Arm-PCR of CDR3 regions. TCRdb recomputed calls from the multiplex PCR reads with MiXCR, one row per CDR3 protein. The sample lists more than 300,000 distinct CDR3 sequences; about an eighth were seen once. V was pared by 3 bases and J by 2 bases, with 11 bases between. The CDR3 runs to 14 residues. Looked up from germline, CDR1 is SGHAT and CDR2 is FQNNGV. Study-wide points: Persistent Graves' patients showed less TCR diversity than newly diagnosed ones. Study of thyroid tissue was not done, with only peripheral blood studied. TRBV28, TRBJ1-2 and TRBJ2-5 emerged as the favored segments in persistent disease.

Worth noting for this clonotype: Its antigen is as yet unknown.

These data also formed part of another study, on T cells in Graves' hyperthyroidism and ophthalmopathy. Per that paper: The HTBI set primed first-round TCR CDR3 RT-PCR.

V usage is TRBV11-2 and J usage is TRBJ2-7; the D gene could be TRBD1 or TRBD2 (5 bases each). This material consisted of peripheral blood mononuclear cells (PBMCs), taken at new diagnosis, from a patient treated with antithyroid drugs. The clonotype originates from a woman aged 18-35 years with Graves disease. CDR3 sequence: CASSFLGTTYEQYF. CDR3 sequence (DNA): TGTGCCAGCAGCTTTCTGGGGACCACCTACGAGCAGTACTTC.